This T cell receptor (beta chain) came from a study of blood T cell repertoires in COVID-19. Overall study context: The United States, Italy and Spain were the sources of the acute and convalescent COVID-19 samples. From T cells, B-cell-depleted T cells, or PBMCs came the material, which was cDNA or gDNA.

As handled by the study authors: Using reference gene primer amplification, nucleated cell counts were estimated. Profiled with immunoSEQ multiplex PCR; TCRdb holds only in-frame clones, not every one. The V and J calls and clone size are taken from that table; D and trimming were inferred from the DNA. The data contain over 65,000 clones, around 90% of them seen just once; the ten biggest clones take up approximately 4.5%. V dropped 4 bases and J dropped 0 bases, with 11 bases sitting between them. Germline CDR1 is SGHRS and CDR2 is YFSETQ. The CDR3 loop spans 14 amino acids. The chain is built from TRBV5-1 and TRBJ2-7; tentatively, D is TRBD1 (6 bases). Source material: peripheral blood. This clonotype was obtained from a man aged 50-60 years with active COVID-19. The CDR3 region has the DNA TGCGCCAGCAGCCCCGGACAGAGCTCCTACGAGCAGTACTTC. It encodes CASSPGQSSYEQYF.